One and the same sample provided the 22 T cell receptor beta chains below, sequenced in a study of technical replicates of blood from several donors. The method was immunoSEQ multiplex PCR; TCRdb's version includes in-frame clones alone and lacks a portion of them. The sample carries 78,000 or so clones, 91% recorded once. Sequenced: T cells isolated from PBMCs. Source of these receptors: a human donor in good health. Some clones in this sample may be carry-over from other donors' samples.

The chain recombines TRBV7-9 with TRBJ1-2, with D perhaps TRBD1 (6 bases). The CDR3 extends over 17 amino acids. Germline V lookup: CDR1 SEHNR, CDR2 FQNEAQ (reference sequence). V shed 4 bases and J shed 2 bases, with 20 bases lying between them. CDR3 bases: TGTGCCAGCAGCTCCCCAGAAGATGACAGGTCGAACTATGGCTACACCTTC. Translation: CASSSPEDDRSNYGYTF.

The rearrangement uses TRBV7-8 and TRBJ2-3; D might be TRBD2 (5 bases). This CDR3 is 16 amino acids long. V was clipped by 7 bases and J by 0 bases, with 17 bases between them. Germline CDR1 is SGHVS and CDR2 is FQNEAQ. CDR3 region: CASIPARAQSTDTQYF. The CDR3 coding sequence is TGTGCCAGCATCCCCGCGAGGGCTCAGAGCACAGATACGCAGTATTTT. Filled out from reference TRBV7-8 and TRBJ2-3, the complete variable domain reads GAGVSQSPRYKVAKRGQDVALRCDPISGHVSLFWYQQALGQGPEFLTYFQNEAQLDKSGLPSDRFFAERPEGSVSTLKIQRTQQEDSAVYLCASIPARAQSTDTQYFGPGTRLTVL.

The chain is built from TRBV7-9 and TRBJ2-2; TRBD2 is a possible D gene (6 bases). Germline CDR1 and CDR2: SEHNR and FQNEAQ (reference sequence). The CDR3 has 14 amino acids. V lost 10 bases and J lost 0, with 12 bases in between. CDR3 residues: CAIGVAANTGELFF. The CDR3 DNA reads TGTGCCATTGGGGTAGCGGCGAACACCGGGGAGCTGTTTTTT. Filled out from reference TRBV7-9 and TRBJ2-2, the complete variable domain reads DTGVSQNPRHKITKRGQNVTFRCDPISEHNRLYWYRQTLGQGPEFLTYFQNEAQLEKSRLLSDRFSAERPKGSFSTLEIQRTEQGDSAMYLCAIGVAANTGELFFGEGSRLTVL.

The V gene is TRBV5-8, the J gene TRBJ1-5; no clear D. Trimming cost V 2 bases and J 7 bases, with 19 bases left between them. CDR1 SGHTS and CDR2 YDEGEE come from the germline V gene. The CDR3 consists of 16 residues. The CDR3: CASSFASQPSYQPQHF. CDR3 DNA sequence: TGTGCCAGCAGCTTTGCGTCCCAACCATCCTACCAGCCCCAGCATTTT. Filled out from reference TRBV5-8 and TRBJ1-5, the complete variable domain reads EAGVTQSPTHLIKTRGQQATLRCSPISGHTSVYWYQQALGLGLQFLLWYDEGEERNRGNFPPRFSGRQFPNYSSELNVNALELEDSALYLCASSFASQPSYQPQHFGDGTRLSIL.

In this sample, this clone turned up once. The chain carries TRBV18 and TRBJ1-4; TRBD1 agrees at 9 bases. V shed 4 bases and J 4 bases; nucleotides not matched to a gene: 7. This CDR3 is built from 16 residues. Germline V gene sequence: CDR1 KGHSH, CDR2 LQKENI. The CDR3 region has the DNA TGTGCCAGCTCACTACCAAAGGACAGGGGTAATGAAAAACTGTTTTTT. Its translation: CASSLPKDRGNEKLFF. Filled out from reference TRBV18 and TRBJ1-4, the complete variable domain reads NAGVMQNPRHLVRRRGQEARLRCSPMKGHSHVYWYRQLPEEGLKFMVYLQKENIIDESGMPKERFSAEFPKEGPSILRIQQVVRGDSAAYFCASSLPKDRGNEKLFFGSGTQLSVL.

The gene calls are TRBV10-3 and TRBJ1-4, with D uncertain. CDR1 ENHRY and CDR2 SYGVKD come from the germline V gene. The V gene lost 2 bases and the J gene lost 5 bases, with 9 bases spanning the gap. CDR3 size: 14 residues. The DNA for the CDR3 is TGTGCCATCAGTGAGGCGGGAGGAAATGAAAAACTGTTTTTT. The encoded protein is CAISEAGGNEKLFF.

V is TRBV18 and J is TRBJ2-1; TRBD2 is a possible D gene (5 bases). The CDR3 runs to 16 residues. The germline V gene encodes CDR1 KGHSH and CDR2 LQKENI. Deletions cut 6 bases from V and 4 bases from J, with 19 bases between. The CDR3 here is CASSRLDFSNYNEQFF. Written as DNA, the CDR3 is TGTGCCAGCTCGCGACTGGACTTTTCGAATTACAATGAGCAGTTCTTC.

The chain has TRBV4-2 and TRBJ2-1; 12 nucleotides match TRBD2. Germline trimming cut 4 bases from V and 8 bases from J; bases unmatched to any gene: 9. From germline, CDR1 is LGHNA and CDR2 YNFKEQ. This CDR3 has 16 residues. The CDR3 sequence: CASSRMTSGSRYEQFF. For the CDR3, the DNA is TGTGCCAGCAGCCGGATGACTAGCGGGAGTCGGTATGAGCAGTTCTTC.

The J gene is TRBJ1-1, the V gene TRBV29-1, with D hard to call. V was pared by 6 bases and J by 0 bases, with 8 bases between. CDR1 and CDR2 (germline): SQVTM, ANQGSEA. The CDR3 consists of 12 residues. The CDR3 loop is CSVRLLNTEAFF. The CDR3 nucleotides read TGCAGCGTGAGACTTTTGAACACTGAAGCTTTCTTT.

The gene calls are TRBV5-4 and TRBJ2-5, with D tentatively TRBD1 (5 bases). The germline V and J ends were trimmed by 0 bases and 5 bases, with 17 bases remaining between them. In germline, CDR1 is SGHNT, CDR2 YYREEE (reference sequence). CDR3 length equals 16 residues. In DNA form, the CDR3 reads TGTGCCAGCAGCTTGGACCTCCTAGGGGCAAGGGAGACCCAGTACTTC. It specifies CASSLDLLGARETQYF.

The rearrangement joins TRBV27 to TRBJ1-4, with TRBD1 identical over 10 bases. V gave up 4 bases and J gave up 7 bases; unmatched junction bases: 9. Germline V gene sequence: CDR1 MNHEY, CDR2 SMNVEV (reference sequence). The CDR3 runs 16 residues. CDR3 loop: CASSYLTGGAGEKLFF. The CDR3 nucleotides read TGTGCCAGCAGTTACCTGACAGGGGGCGCGGGTGAAAAACTGTTTTTT.

This chain connects TRBV5-5 to TRBJ1-1, with unresolved D. V dropped 0 bases and J dropped 5 bases, with 5 bases sitting between them. From germline, CDR1 is SGHKS and CDR2 YYEKEE (reference sequence). CDR3 length equals 12 residues. The CDR3: CASSLVLTEAFF. The CDR3 region has the DNA TGTGCCAGCAGCTTGGTCCTAACTGAAGCTTTCTTT.

The rearrangement joins TRBV14 to TRBJ2-3; D ambiguous. The germline V and J ends were trimmed by 1 base and 5 bases, with 7 bases remaining between them. CDR3 length: 13 residues. CDR1 and CDR2 (germline): SGHDN, FVKESK. The CDR3 DNA follows: TGTGCCAGCAGCCAAGCGAACAAAGATACGCAGTATTTT. Protein sequence: CASSQANKDTQYF.

This clone has just a few counts. The rearrangement uses TRBV2 and TRBJ1-1; possibly TRBD1 for D (5 bases). Germline V gene data show CDR1 as SNHLY and CDR2 as FYNNEI. V lost 9 bases to trimming and J lost 7 bases, with 15 bases between them. The CDR3 has 12 residues. The CDR3 here is CARGGWDLEAFF. The CDR3 DNA follows: TGTGCCAGGGGAGGATGGGACCTTGAAGCTTTCTTT.

This clone was seen more than once but under ten times. This chain uses TRBV30 with TRBJ1-1, with no clear D. The V gene lost 0 bases and the J gene lost 12 bases, with 20 bases spanning the gap. The CDR3 consists of 14 residues. The germline gives CDR1 GTSNPN, CDR2 SVGIG (reference sequence). CDR3 DNA sequence: TGTGCCTGGAGTGTGTTCGGGTTACCCGTGATATCTTTCTTT. Translated, it gives CAWSVFGLPVISFF.

The rearrangement joins TRBV7-3 to TRBJ1-1; TRBD1 might be the D (6 bases). Germline values: CDR1 SGHTA, CDR2 FQGTGA. V lost 2 bases and J 3 bases, leaving 10 bases between the germline ends. CDR3 size: 14 residues. CDR3 sequence: CASSLGSGDTEAFF. The DNA of the CDR3 is TGTGCCAGCAGCTTAGGTTCAGGGGACACTGAAGCTTTCTTT.

The chain has TRBV4-1 and TRBJ2-7; the match to TRBD1 covers 8 bases. J gave up 3 bases and V 0 bases, and 10 bases lay outside the gene matches. The CDR3 is 17 residues long. CDR1 and CDR2 (germline): MGHRA, YSYEKL. The CDR3 coding sequence is TGCGCCAGCAGCCAAGATCATTTGGCAGGGGGCTACTACGAGCAGTACTTC. It encodes CASSQDHLAGGYYEQYF.

This chain links TRBV11-3 with TRBJ2-3, with D possibly being TRBD2 (6 bases). The V gene's germline CDR1 is SGHNT and CDR2 YENEEA. This CDR3 comprises 15 residues. V shed 1 base and J shed 1 base, with 9 bases lying between them. Written as DNA, the CDR3 is TGTGCCAGCAGCTTAGCGGTAGCGGGCACAGATACGCAGTATTTT. This sequence encodes CASSLAVAGTDTQYF.

V gene TRBV18 combines with J gene TRBJ2-7; D is possibly TRBD2 (6 bases). V was cut by 3 bases and J by 5 bases, with 14 bases left in between. This CDR3 comprises 14 residues. The germline V gene encodes CDR1 KGHSH and CDR2 LQKENI. The CDR3 DNA reads TGTGCCAGCTCACCCCCGCGGGATGGCGACGAGCAGTACTTC. Its translation: CASSPPRDGDEQYF.

In this sample, this clone turned up once. DNA for the CDR3: TGTGCCAGCAGCGTAGCTACGGGGGGAAAACTGTTTTTT. Translated, it gives CASSVATGGKLFF. The V and J genes are TRBV9 and TRBJ1-4, with D possibly being TRBD1 (5 bases). V dropped 0 bases and J dropped 10 bases, with 10 bases sitting between them. The germline CDR1 and CDR2 sequences are SGDLS and YYNGEE. The CDR3 covers 13 residues. Full variable domain (remainder filled in from reference TRBV9 and TRBJ1-4): DSGVTQTPKHLITATGQRVTLRCSPRSGDLSVYWYQQSLDQGLQFLIQYYNGEERAKGNILERFSAQQFPDLHSELNLSSLELGDSALYFCASSVATGGKLFFGSGTQLSVL.

A few counts support this clone. Written as DNA, the CDR3 is TGTGCCAGCAGCCTACCGACAGGCCTGAACACTGAAGCTTTCTTT. This translates into CASSLPTGLNTEAFF. The chain is built from TRBV7-6 and TRBJ1-1; weak D call: TRBD1 (6 bases). V shed 5 bases and J shed 0 bases, with 13 bases lying between them. Germline V gives CDR1 SGHVS, CDR2 FNYEAQ. The CDR3 sequence is 15 residues long.

The chain is built from TRBV7-9 and TRBJ2-7, with 7 bases identical to TRBD1. The CDR3 is 14 residues long. Trimming removed 2 bases from V and 3 bases from J; junction bases left unmatched: 4. Per germline, CDR1 SEHNR and CDR2 FQNEAQ (reference sequence). This chain's CDR3 is CASSLPGGNYEQYF. Here the CDR3 DNA reads TGTGCCAGCAGCTTACCAGGGGGTAACTACGAGCAGTACTTC. The whole variable domain, filled in from reference TRBV7-9 and TRBJ2-7, reads DTGVSQNPRHKITKRGQNVTFRCDPISEHNRLYWYRQTLGQGPEFLTYFQNEAQLEKSRLLSDRFSAERPKGSFSTLEIQRTEQGDSAMYLCASSLPGGNYEQYFGPGTRLTVT.